This T cell receptor (beta chain) was captured in a study of T-cell reconstitution after alpha-beta-depleted transplantation in children. Unique molecular identifiers were built into the TCRbeta library. TCRdb re-called the PCR reads through MiXCR, storing one row per CDR3 protein. This sample yields several thousand distinct CDR3 sequences, of which 5% to 5.5% are seen a single time; approximately 25% belongs to the top ten. Germline-derived CDR1 and CDR2 are DFQATT and SNEGSKA (reference sequence). V was clipped by 2 bases and J by 5 bases; unmatched bases: 10. CDR3 size: 18 residues. Overall study findings and caveats: The origin of high day-60 TCRbeta diversity in some patients lay in surviving recipient T cells and thymic progenitors.

As regards this clonotype: Antigen specificity is unknown.

Sequenced here: PBMCs, mostly from graft donor cells, sampled 180 days after TCRalphabeta/CD19-depleted stem cell transplant. This clonotype was sampled from a child under three years old who had a stem cell transplant for acute myeloid leukemia, so the T cells may come from the graft donor. This sequence joins TRBV20-1 and TRBJ2-2, with TRBD2 identical over 14 bases. In DNA, the CDR3 is TGCAGTGCTAGAAGCGGGACTAGCGGGAGCCGCGGGACCGGGGAGCTGTTTTTT. Translation gives CSARSGTSGSRGTGELFF.